This T cell receptor (beta chain) was captured in a study of early T cells in non-severe SARS-CoV-2 infection. Study-wide background: Sequenced material consisted of bulk RNA (from unsorted whole blood), and chains were unpaired.

In the case of this clonotype: Antigen unknown.

Study-level results: Comparison of clonotypes with VDJdb favored anti-spike CD8 responses while missing private and CD4 specificities.

Researchers tagged individual cDNA molecules with unique molecular identifiers. From the 5' RACE reads, TCRdb called clonotypes with MiXCR, one entry per CDR3 protein. The sample includes tens of thousands of distinct CDR3 sequences, under 14% seen only once; the top ten take 1.7%. This CDR3 region has 14 residues. V dropped 1 base and J dropped 8 bases, with 14 bases sitting between them. Germline values: CDR1 SGHDN, CDR2 FVKESK. The sequenced material came from whole blood. The chain combines TRBV14 with TRBJ1-2; D remains ambiguous. This clonotype was obtained from an adult who was a healthcare worker with PCR-confirmed SARS-CoV-2 infection or an uninfected control (not recorded which). The CDR3 DNA is TGTGCCAGCAGCCAAGTTTTACAACTACAAGGCTACACCTTC. Translating it yields CASSQVLQLQGYTF. The full variable domain, in which reference TRBV14 and TRBJ1-2 provide the parts outside the CDR3, is EAGVTQFPSHSVIEKGQTVTLRCDPISGHDNLYWYRRVMGKEIKFLLHFVKESKQDESGMPNNRFLAERTGGTYSTLKVQPAELEDSGVYFCASSQVLQLQGYTFGSGTRLTVV.